This T cell receptor (beta chain) was sequenced during a study of control samples from healthy donors and cancer patients. The germline CDR1 and CDR2 sequences are LGHNA and YNFKEQ. The CDR3 consists of 14 residues. V lost 3 bases to trimming and J lost 5 bases, with 13 bases between them. Method: immunoSEQ multiplex PCR; TCRdb's copy keeps in-frame clones and lacks some. The table lists just under 150,000 clones, 75% to 95% of them singletons, with 3% to 4% in the top ten. This sequence joins TRBV4-2 and TRBJ1-1, with D perhaps TRBD1 (6 bases). The receptor's source is a man aged 30 to 39 in good health. The sequencing sample was made of blood. The CDR3 bases are TGTGCCAGCAGCCATGAACAGGGCGGAACTGAAGCTTTCTTT. Translated, it gives CASSHEQGGTEAFF.